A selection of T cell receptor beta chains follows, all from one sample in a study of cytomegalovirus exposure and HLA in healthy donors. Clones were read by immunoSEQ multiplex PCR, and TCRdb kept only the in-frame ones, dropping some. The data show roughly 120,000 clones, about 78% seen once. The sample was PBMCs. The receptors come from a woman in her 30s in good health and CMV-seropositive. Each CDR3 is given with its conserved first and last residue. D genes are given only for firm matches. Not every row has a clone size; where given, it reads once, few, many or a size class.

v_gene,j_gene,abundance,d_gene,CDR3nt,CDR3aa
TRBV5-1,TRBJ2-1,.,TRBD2,TGCGCCAGCAGCTTTGGTTGGGGGGAGGGGTACAATGAGCAGTTCTTC,CASSFGWGEGYNEQFF
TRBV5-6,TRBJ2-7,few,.,TGTGCCAGCAGCTTGGGAGGGGGGGGATCCTACGAGCAGTACTTC,CASSLGGGGSYEQYF
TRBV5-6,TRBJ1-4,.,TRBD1,TGTGCCAGCAGCTTCCAGGGGGCGGGTGAAAAACTGTTTTTT,CASSFQGAGEKLFF
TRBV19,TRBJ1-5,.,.,TGTGCCAGTAGTATCCAGGGGTATAGCAATCAGCCCCAGCATTTT,CASSIQGYSNQPQHF
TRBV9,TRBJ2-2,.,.,TGTGCCAGCAGCGTTCTAGCGATTAACACCGGGGAGCTGTTTTTT,CASSVLAINTGELFF
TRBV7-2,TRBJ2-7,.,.,TGTGCCAGCAGCTTCGCCGACAGTTACGAGCAGTACTTC,CASSFADSYEQYF
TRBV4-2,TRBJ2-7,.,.,TGTGCCAGCAGCCAAGCAGGGGAAAGCTACGAGCAGTACTTC,CASSQAGESYEQYF
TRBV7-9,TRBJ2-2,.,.,TGTGCCAGCAGCCGGAGCACCGGGGAGCTGTTTTTT,CASSRSTGELFF
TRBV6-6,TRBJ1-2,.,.,TGTGCCGGGGGGGGGCAATCAGGGGATGGCTACACCTTC,CAGGGQSGDGYTF
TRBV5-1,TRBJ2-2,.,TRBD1,TGCGCCAGCAGCTCGGGGACAGGGGCGAACACCGGGGAGCTGTTTTTT,CASSSGTGANTGELFF
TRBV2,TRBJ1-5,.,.,TGTGCCAGCAGTTCGGGCAATCAGCCCCAGCATTTT,CASSSGNQPQHF
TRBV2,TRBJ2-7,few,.,TGTGCTAGCAATGAGGAGGCGGCATACGAGCAGTACTTC,CASNEEAAYEQYF
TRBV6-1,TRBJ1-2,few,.,TGTGCCAGCAGTGAACTAGCTGGGAACCAGGGCTACACCTTC,CASSELAGNQGYTF
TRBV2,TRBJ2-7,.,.,TGTGCCAGCAATGAGGACACGGCCTACGAGCAGTACTTC,CASNEDTAYEQYF
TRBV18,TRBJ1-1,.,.,TGTGCCAGCTCACCACCCTCGCGGGGGGCGGGGGAAGCTTTCTTT,CASSPPSRGAGEAFF
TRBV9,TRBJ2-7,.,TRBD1,TGTGCCAGCAGCGTAGAAGGGGGGACAGGGTACTACGAGCAGTACTTC,CASSVEGGTGYYEQYF
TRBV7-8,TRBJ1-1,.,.,TGTGCCAGCAGCTTAGTGAGGAATGAAGCTTTCTTT,CASSLVRNEAFF
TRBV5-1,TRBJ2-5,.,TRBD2,TGCGCCAGCAGCTTTCTAGCGGGAGAAGAGACCCAGTACTTC,CASSFLAGEETQYF
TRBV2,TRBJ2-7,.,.,TGTGCCAGCAGACTACAGGAATACGAGCAGTACTTC,CASRLQEYEQYF
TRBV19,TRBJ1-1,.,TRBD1,TGTGCCAGTAGTTCCGACAGGGCTCGCGGGGGGGACACTGAAGCTTTCTTT,CASSSDRARGGDTEAFF
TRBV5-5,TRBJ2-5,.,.,TGTGCCAGCAGCTTGCCAGGGGCGCAAGAGACCCAGTACTTC,CASSLPGAQETQYF
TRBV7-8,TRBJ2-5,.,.,TGTGCCAGCAGCCCTGACCCCGGGATCCAAGAGACCCAGTACTTC,CASSPDPGIQETQYF
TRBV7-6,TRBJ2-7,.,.,TGTGCCAGCAGCCCGAAACAGGACAGCTACGAGCAGTACTTC,CASSPKQDSYEQYF
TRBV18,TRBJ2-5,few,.,TGTGCCAGCTCACCCTACCAAGAGACCCAGTACTTC,CASSPYQETQYF
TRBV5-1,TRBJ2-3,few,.,TGCGCCAGCACTGGCTTCACAGATACGCAGTATTTT,CASTGFTDTQYF
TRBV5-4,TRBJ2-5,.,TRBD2,TGTGCCAGCAGCTGGGGGACTAGCGGGGGGGGAGAGACCCAGTACTTC,CASSWGTSGGGETQYF
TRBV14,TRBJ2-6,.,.,TGTGCCAGCAGCCCTCACTCAGGGGCCAACGTCCTGACTTTC,CASSPHSGANVLTF
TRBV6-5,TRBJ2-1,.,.,TGTGCCAGCAGTTACTCGATGTCAGGGGCGGTCAATGAGCAGTTCTTC,CASSYSMSGAVNEQFF
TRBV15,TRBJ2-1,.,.,TGTGCCACCCTCGGGACATCTTACAATGAGCAGTTCTTC,CATLGTSYNEQFF
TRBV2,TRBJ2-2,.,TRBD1,TGTGCCAGCTGTCCAAGGACAGGGCCGGGCGCCGGGGAGCTGTTTTTT,CASCPRTGPGAGELFF
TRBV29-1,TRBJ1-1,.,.,TGCAGCGTTGTTACGTTCTATCGGGGGGCTCGGGCTTTCTTT,CSVVTFYRGARAFF
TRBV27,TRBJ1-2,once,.,TGTGCCAGCAGTTTAGTCGGGGGGATCGGTAGTGGCTACACCTTC,CASSLVGGIGSGYTF
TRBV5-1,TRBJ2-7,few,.,TGCGCCAGCAGCCTCTGGGTTGCGGCCAGCTCCTACGAGCAGTACTTC,CASSLWVAASSYEQYF
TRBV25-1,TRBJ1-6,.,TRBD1,TGTGCCAGCGGGGGACAGGGGAGGTCACTCCTCCACTTT,CASGGQGRSLLHF
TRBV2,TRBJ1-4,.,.,TGTGCCAGCAGTGAAAGCCCGCAGGGGCGGGAAAAACTGTTTTTT,CASSESPQGREKLFF
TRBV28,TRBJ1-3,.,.,TGTGCCAGCAGTTCTGGGGGGACTGGAAACACCATATATTTT,CASSSGGTGNTIYF
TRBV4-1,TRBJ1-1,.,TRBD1,TGCGCCAGCAGCCAGGGACAGGGGGCGTTTGGCACTGAAGCTTTCTTT,CASSQGQGAFGTEAFF
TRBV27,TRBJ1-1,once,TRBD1,TGTGCCAGCAGTTTAGGGGACAGGGAAAGGAACACTGAAGCTTTCTTT,CASSLGDRERNTEAFF
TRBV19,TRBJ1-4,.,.,TGTGCCAGTAGGACAGTGGGTAATGAAAAACTGTTTTTT,CASRTVGNEKLFF
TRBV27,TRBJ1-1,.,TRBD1,TGTGCCAGCAGTTTCGGGGACAGGATGAACACTGAAGCTTTCTTT,CASSFGDRMNTEAFF
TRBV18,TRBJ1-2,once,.,TGTGCCAGCTCACCGACAGAGTCCTATGGCTACACCTTC,CASSPTESYGYTF